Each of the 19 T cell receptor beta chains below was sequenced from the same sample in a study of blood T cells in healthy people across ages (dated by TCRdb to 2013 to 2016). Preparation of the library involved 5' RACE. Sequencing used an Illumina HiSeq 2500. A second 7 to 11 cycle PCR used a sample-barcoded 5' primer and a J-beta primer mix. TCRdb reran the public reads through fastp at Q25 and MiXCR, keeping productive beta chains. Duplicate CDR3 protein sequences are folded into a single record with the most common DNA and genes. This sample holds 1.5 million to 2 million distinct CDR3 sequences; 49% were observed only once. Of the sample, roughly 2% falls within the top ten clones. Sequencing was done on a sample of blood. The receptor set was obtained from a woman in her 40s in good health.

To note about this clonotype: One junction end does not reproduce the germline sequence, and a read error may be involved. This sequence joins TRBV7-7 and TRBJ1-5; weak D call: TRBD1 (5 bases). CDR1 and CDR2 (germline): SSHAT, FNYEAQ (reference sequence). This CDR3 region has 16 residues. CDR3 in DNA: TGTGCTAGCAGCTCAGGGCGGACGCCTTCGAATCAGCCCCAGCATTTT. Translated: CASSSGRTPSNQPQHF.

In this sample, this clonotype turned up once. CDR3: CASSVGDTGPEQYF. The CDR3 DNA reads as TGTGCCAGCAGCGTGGGGGATACAGGGCCCGAGCAGTACTTC. V usage is TRBV5-5 and J usage is TRBJ2-7; a possible D gene is TRBD1 (6 bases). CDR3 length: 14 residues. Germline CDR1 SGHKS, CDR2 YYEKEE (reference sequence). The ends were cut back, 4 bases at V and 6 bases at J, with 17 bases in the middle.

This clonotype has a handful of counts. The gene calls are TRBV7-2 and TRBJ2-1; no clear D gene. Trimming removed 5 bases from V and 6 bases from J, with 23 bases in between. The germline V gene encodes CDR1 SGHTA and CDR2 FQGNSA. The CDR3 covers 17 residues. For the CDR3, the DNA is TGTGCCAGCAGCCCCAAGGGTCGGAAGGGAAGATTCAATGAGCAGTTCTTC. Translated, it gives CASSPKGRKGRFNEQFF.

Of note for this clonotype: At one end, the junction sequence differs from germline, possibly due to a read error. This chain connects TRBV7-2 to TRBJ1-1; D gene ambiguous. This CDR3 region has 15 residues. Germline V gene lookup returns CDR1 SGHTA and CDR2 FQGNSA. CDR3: CANSLDDVGGREAFF. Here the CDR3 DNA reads TGTGCCAACAGCTTAGACGACGTCGGAGGGCGTGAAGCTTTCTTT.

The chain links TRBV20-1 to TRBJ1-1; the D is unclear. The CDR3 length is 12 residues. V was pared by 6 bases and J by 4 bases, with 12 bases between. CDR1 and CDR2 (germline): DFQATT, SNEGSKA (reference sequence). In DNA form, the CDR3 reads TGCAGTGCACAAAACAGCGTCACTGAAGCTTTCTTT. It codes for CSAQNSVTEAFF.

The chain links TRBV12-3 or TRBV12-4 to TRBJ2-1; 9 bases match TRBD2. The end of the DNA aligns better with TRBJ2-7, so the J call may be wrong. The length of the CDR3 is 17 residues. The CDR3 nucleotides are TGTGCCAGCAGTTTAGTCCTAGCGGGGAGCTCCTACAATGAGCAGTACTTC. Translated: CASSLVLAGSSYNEQYF.

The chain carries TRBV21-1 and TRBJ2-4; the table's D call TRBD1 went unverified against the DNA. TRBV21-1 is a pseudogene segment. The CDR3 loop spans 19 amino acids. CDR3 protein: CASSPEEAGGSQAKNIQYF. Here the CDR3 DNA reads TGTGCCAGCAGCCCGGAAGAGGCGGGGGGCTCCCAAGCCAAAAACATTCAGTACTTC.

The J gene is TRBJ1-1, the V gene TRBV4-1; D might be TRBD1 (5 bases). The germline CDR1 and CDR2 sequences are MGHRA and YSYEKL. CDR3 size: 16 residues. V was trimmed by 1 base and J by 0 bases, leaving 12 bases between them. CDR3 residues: CASSQAGGRMNTEAFF. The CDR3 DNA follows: TGCGCCAGCAGCCAAGCCGGGGGTAGGATGAACACTGAAGCTTTCTTT.

The CDR3 nucleotides are TGTGCCAGCTCACCACAGGACGGTCTCTACGAGCAGTACTTC. Its translation: CASSPQDGLYEQYF. The V call is TRBV18, the J call TRBJ2-1; D gene ambiguous. The better agreement between TRBJ2-7 and the DNA end casts doubt on the J call. Germline CDR1 reads KGHSH; CDR2 reads LQKENI. This CDR3 comprises 14 residues.

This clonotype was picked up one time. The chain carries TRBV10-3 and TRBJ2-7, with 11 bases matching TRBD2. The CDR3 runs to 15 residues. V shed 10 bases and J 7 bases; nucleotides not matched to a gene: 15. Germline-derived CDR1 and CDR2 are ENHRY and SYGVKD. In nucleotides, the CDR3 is TGTGCCACCAGAGCTAGCGGGGGGAGATACAATGAGCAGTACTTC. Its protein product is CATRASGGRYNEQYF.

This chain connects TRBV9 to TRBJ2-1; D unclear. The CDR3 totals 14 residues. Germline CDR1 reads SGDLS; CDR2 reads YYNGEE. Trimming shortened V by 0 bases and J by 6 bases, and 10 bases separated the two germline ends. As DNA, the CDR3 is TGTGCCAGCAGCGTAGAAGGTTTGGGCAATGAGCAGTTCTTC. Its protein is CASSVEGLGNEQFF.

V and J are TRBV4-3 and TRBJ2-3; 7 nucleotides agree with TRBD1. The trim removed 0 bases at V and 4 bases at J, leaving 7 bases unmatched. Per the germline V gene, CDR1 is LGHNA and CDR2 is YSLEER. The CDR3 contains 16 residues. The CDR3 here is CASSQEPTGKADTQYF. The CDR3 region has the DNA TGCGCCAGCAGCCAAGAACCGACAGGGAAGGCAGATACGCAGTATTTT.

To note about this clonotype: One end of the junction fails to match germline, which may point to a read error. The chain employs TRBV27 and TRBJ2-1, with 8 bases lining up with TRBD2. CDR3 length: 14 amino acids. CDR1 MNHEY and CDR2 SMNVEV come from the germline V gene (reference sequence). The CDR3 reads CASSRVGGADERFF. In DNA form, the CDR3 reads TGTGCCAGCAGTCGGGTCGGGGGGGCGGATGAGCGGTTCTTC.

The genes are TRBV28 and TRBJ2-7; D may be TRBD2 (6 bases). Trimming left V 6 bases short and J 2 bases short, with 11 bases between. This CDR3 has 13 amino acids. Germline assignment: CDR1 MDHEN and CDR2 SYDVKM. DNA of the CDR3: TGTGCCAGCAGCGGACTACTCCCCTACGAGCAGTACTTC. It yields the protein CASSGLLPYEQYF.

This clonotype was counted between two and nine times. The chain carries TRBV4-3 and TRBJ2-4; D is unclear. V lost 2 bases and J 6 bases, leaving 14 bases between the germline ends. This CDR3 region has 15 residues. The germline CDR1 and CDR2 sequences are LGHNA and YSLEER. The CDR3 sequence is CASSQSLIGGNIQYF. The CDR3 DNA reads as TGCGCCAGCAGCCAATCCCTAATCGGCGGAAACATTCAGTACTTC.

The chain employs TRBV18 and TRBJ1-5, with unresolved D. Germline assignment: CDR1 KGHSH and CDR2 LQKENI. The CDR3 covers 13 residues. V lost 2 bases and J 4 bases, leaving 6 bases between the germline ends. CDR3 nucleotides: TGTGCCAGCTCACCAGGGAAAAATCAGCCCCAGCATTTT. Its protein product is CASSPGKNQPQHF.

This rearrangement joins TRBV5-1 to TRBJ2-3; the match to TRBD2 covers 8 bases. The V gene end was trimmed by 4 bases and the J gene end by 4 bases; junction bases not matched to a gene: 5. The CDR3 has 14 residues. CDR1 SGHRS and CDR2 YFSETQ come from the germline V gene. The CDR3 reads CASSARGVADTQYF. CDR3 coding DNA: TGCGCCAGCAGCGCGCGGGGGGTCGCAGATACGCAGTATTTT.

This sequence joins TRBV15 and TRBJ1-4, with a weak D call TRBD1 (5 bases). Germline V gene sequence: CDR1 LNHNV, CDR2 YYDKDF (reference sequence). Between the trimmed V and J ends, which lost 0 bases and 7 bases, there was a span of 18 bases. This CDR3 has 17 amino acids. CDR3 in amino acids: CATSRDPTGRITEKLFF. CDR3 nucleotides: TGTGCCACCAGCAGAGATCCGACGGGACGAATTACTGAAAAACTGTTTTTT.

The CDR3 DNA reads as TGCGCCAGCTGTCCGACCGGGGGGCGCAACTATGGCTACACCTTC. It encodes CASCPTGGRNYGYTF. V usage is TRBV10-2 and J usage is TRBJ1-2, with D tentatively TRBD1 (6 bases). The germline CDR1 and CDR2 sequences are WSHSY and SAAADI. V was pared by 8 bases and J by 2 bases, with 18 bases between. The CDR3 is 15 amino acids.